Shown below are 11 T cell receptor beta chains from a single sample sequenced in a study of tumor T cells in aggressive B-cell lymphoma. TCRdb keeps only in-frame clones here, not all; method: immunoSEQ multiplex PCR. The repertoire holds roughly 3,000 clones, with 85% as singletons. The sequenced sample consisted of tumor tissue. Every receptor here comes from an adult with diffuse large B cell lymphoma.

The rearrangement uses TRBV9 and TRBJ1-1; D not resolved. Germline CDR1 SGDLS, CDR2 YYNGEE. This CDR3 region has 15 residues. The V and J ends lost 4 bases and 6 bases respectively, with 19 bases between them. CDR3: CASSPQEDLLSEAFF. The CDR3 region has the DNA TGTGCCAGCAGCCCGCAGGAGGATTTACTCTCTGAAGCTTTCTTT.

This CDR3 reads CASRTGASQPQHF. The CDR3 bases are TGTGCCAGCCGGACAGGGGCTAGTCAGCCCCAGCATTTT. The chain combines TRBV2 with TRBJ1-5; 9 bases line up with TRBD1. Germline V gene lookup returns CDR1 SNHLY and CDR2 FYNNEI. V was pared by 8 bases and J by 6 bases, with 5 bases of the junction left unmatched. The CDR3 totals 13 residues.

The genes are TRBV15 and TRBJ1-2, with 8 bases lining up with TRBD1. The CDR3 loop spans 14 amino acids. Germline trimming cut 1 base from V and 7 bases from J; bases unmatched to any gene: 5. CDR1 is LNHNV, CDR2 YYDKDF, per germline (reference sequence). The CDR3 protein is CATSRAQGAGGYTF. In nucleotides, the CDR3 is TGTGCCACCAGCAGAGCGCAGGGGGCTGGTGGCTACACCTTC.

V gene TRBV4-3 combines with J gene TRBJ1-4, with 10 bases identical to TRBD1. CDR3 length: 15 residues. V lost 3 bases and J lost 6; bases outside the gene matches: 4. Germline CDR1 LGHNA, CDR2 YSLEER. The DNA for the CDR3 is TGCGCCAGCAGCCATAGAGGACAGGGGGATGAAAAACTGTTTTTT. This gives the protein CASSHRGQGDEKLFF.

V usage is TRBV5-6 and J usage is TRBJ1-2; no firm D call. V was pared by 4 bases and J by 2 bases, with 12 bases between. The CDR3 spans 14 residues. Germline CDR1 SGHDT, CDR2 YYEEEE. The CDR3: CASSEMTLNYGYTF. In DNA form, the CDR3 reads TGTGCCAGCAGCGAAATGACATTGAACTATGGCTACACCTTC.

In its sample, this clone was seen a few times. The J gene is TRBJ2-7, the V gene TRBV19; weak D call: TRBD1 (5 bases). This CDR3 is 14 amino acids long. Trimming stripped 7 bases from V and 0 bases from J, with 13 bases between. Germline V gives CDR1 LNHDA, CDR2 SQIVND (reference sequence). Here the CDR3 reads CASNTGTSSYEQYF. CDR3 nucleotide sequence: TGTGCCAGTAATACAGGCACAAGCTCCTACGAGCAGTACTTC.

The V call is TRBV7-2, the J call TRBJ2-7; TRBD2 matches at 11 bases. Germline V gene lookup returns CDR1 SGHTA and CDR2 FQGNSA. With V trimmed by 1 base and J by 3 bases, 5 bases remained unmatched. The length of the CDR3 is 16 residues. DNA for the CDR3: TGTGCCAGCAGCTTAGTGCTGCTAGCGGGGGGCTACGAGCAGTACTTC. As protein: CASSLVLLAGGYEQYF.

The V and J genes are TRBV4-3 and TRBJ1-6; the match to TRBD1 covers 8 bases. Germline trimming cut 1 base from V and 8 bases from J; bases unmatched to any gene: 7. The CDR3 has 16 residues. Germline CDR1 and CDR2: LGHNA and YSLEER. CDR3 residues: CASSQGARQGHSPLHF. CDR3 sequence (DNA): TGCGCCAGCAGCCAAGGGGCTCGACAGGGGCATTCACCCCTCCACTTT.

J is TRBJ2-7 and V is TRBV9; TRBD2 agrees at 8 bases. The CDR3 length is 14 residues. In germline, CDR1 is SGDLS, CDR2 YYNGEE. J was trimmed by 5 bases and V by 3 bases; bases with no gene match: 7. CDR3 amino acids: CASSATSAPHEQYF. The CDR3 region has the DNA TGTGCCAGCAGCGCGACTAGCGCCCCCCACGAGCAGTACTTC.

The chain uses TRBV19 and TRBJ2-2; the D gene is possibly TRBD1 (6 bases). CDR3 length equals 14 residues. The ends were cut back, 5 bases at V and 9 bases at J, with 16 bases in the middle. CDR1 and CDR2 from the germline V gene are LNHDA and SQIVND (reference sequence). CDR3 amino acids: CASSPEDSLWELFF. The CDR3 DNA is TGTGCCAGTAGTCCCGAGGACAGTCTGTGGGAGCTGTTTTTT. Looking up the rest from reference TRBV19 and TRBJ2-2 gives the full variable domain: DGGITQSPKYLFRKEGQNVTLSCEQNLNHDAMYWYRQDPGQGLRLIYYSQIVNDFQKGDIAEGYSVSREKKESFPLTVTSAQKNPTAFYLCASSPEDSLWELFFGEGSRLTVL.

The CDR3 DNA is TGTGCCAGCAGCTTAGCCCGGGGGACAGAGGAAGGAAACACCATATATTTT. This encodes CASSLARGTEEGNTIYF. This chain uses TRBV7-6 with TRBJ1-3; 7 bases map to TRBD1. The length of the CDR3 is 17 residues. J lost 4 bases, V lost 0 bases, and 9 bases had no gene match. The V gene's germline CDR1 is SGHVS and CDR2 FNYEAQ. The variable domain in full, with the rest retrieved from reference TRBV7-6 and TRBJ1-3, is GAGVSQSPRYKVTKRGQDVALRCDPISGHVSLYWYRQALGQGPEFLTYFNYEAQQDKSGLPNDRFSAERPEGSISTLTIQRTEQRDSAMYRCASSLARGTEEGNTIYFGEGSWLTVV.